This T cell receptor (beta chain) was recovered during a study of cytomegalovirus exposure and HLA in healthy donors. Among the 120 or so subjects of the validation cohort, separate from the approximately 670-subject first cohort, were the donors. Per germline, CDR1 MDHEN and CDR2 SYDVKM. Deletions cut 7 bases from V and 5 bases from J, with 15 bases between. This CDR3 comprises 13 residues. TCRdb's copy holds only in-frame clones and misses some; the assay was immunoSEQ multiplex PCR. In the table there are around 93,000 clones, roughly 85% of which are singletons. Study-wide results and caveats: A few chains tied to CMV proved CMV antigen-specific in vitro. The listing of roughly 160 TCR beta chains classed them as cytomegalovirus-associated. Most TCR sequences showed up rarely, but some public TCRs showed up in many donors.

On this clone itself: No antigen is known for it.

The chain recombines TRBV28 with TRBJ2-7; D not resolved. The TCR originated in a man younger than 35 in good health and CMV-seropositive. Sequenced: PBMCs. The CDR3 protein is CASTPLAGNEQYV. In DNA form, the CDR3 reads TGTGCCAGCACCCCTTTGGCAGGTAACGAGCAGTACGTC.